What follows is one TCR beta chain and its context. The antigen remains unidentified. A second PCR of 7 to 11 cycles used a sample-barcoded 5' primer and a J-beta primer mix. Every cDNA was tagged by a template-switch adaptor with 12 random nucleotides. TCRdb ran MiXCR on the 5' RACE reads and lists one entry per CDR3 protein. The data hold hundreds of thousands of distinct CDR3 sequences, with roughly 44% observed a single time. The V segment lost 3 bases and the J segment 1 base; nucleotides outside the gene matches: 5. The CDR3 has 16 amino acids. Germline lookup yields CDR1 LNHDA and CDR2 SQIVND (reference sequence). Every donor contributed about 10 milliliters of peripheral blood by blood draw. The source of the sample is a study of blood T cells in healthy people across ages. Study conclusions and caveats: Diversity was higher, and naive CD4+ cells more numerous, in long-lived donors than in aged donors. Unsorted PBMCs prevented conclusive naive versus antigen-experienced comparison.

The receptor's source is a man in his 60s in good health. The source material was blood. The chain recombines TRBV19 with TRBJ1-2; 10 nucleotides align to TRBD1. The CDR3 protein is CASSIPGTGVNYGYTF. CDR3 DNA sequence: TGTGCCAGTAGTATCCCCGGGACAGGGGTTAACTATGGCTACACCTTC.